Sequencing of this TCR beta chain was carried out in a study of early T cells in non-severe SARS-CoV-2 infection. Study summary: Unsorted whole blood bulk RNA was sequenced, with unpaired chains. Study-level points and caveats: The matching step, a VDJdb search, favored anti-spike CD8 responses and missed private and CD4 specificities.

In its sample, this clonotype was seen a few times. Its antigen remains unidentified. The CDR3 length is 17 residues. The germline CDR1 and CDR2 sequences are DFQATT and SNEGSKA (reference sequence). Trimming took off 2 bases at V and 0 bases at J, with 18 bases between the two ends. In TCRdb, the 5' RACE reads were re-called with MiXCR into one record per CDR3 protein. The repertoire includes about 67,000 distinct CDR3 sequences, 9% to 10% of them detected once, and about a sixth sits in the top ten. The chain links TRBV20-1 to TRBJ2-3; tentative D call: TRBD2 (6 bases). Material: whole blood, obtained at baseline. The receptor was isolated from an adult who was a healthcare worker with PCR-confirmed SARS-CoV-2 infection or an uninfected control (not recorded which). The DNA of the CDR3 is TGCAGTGCTAGATCCCTTGGGGGGTTAATTAGCACAGATACGCAGTATTTT. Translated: CSARSLGGLISTDTQYF.